The T cell receptor beta chain under discussion was sequenced for a study of blood T cell repertoires in COVID-19. Across the whole study: Samples of COVID-19 (acute and convalescent) were obtained from the United States, Italy and Spain. The cDNA or gDNA used as material had been derived from T cells, B-cell-depleted T cells, or PBMCs.

Original processing notes: Estimated nucleated cell counts came from reference gene primer amplification. The assay was immunoSEQ multiplex PCR, and TCRdb's table has in-frame clones only and misses some. The V and J calls and clone size are taken from that table; D and trimming were inferred from the DNA. The table lists approximately 210,000 clones, around 82% of them singletons. This CDR3 is built from 15 residues. Germline loops: CDR1 LGHDT, CDR2 YNNKEL (reference sequence). Between the trimmed V and J ends, which lost 0 bases and 2 bases, there was a span of 11 bases. The sample was peripheral blood. The genes are TRBV3-1 (or the pseudogene TRBV3-2) and TRBJ2-7; D ambiguous. The sequence was collected from an elderly woman with acute or convalescent COVID-19. In nucleotides, the CDR3 is TGTGCCAGCAGCCAAGATTCGGCGGTAACCTACGAGCAGTACTTC. It translates to CASSQDSAVTYEQYF.